This T cell receptor beta chain was observed in a study of regulatory T cells in long-lasting Graves disease. Study-level background: Graves' cases, newly diagnosed, had used antithyroid drugs under 3 months.

This clonotype was found a few times. To make TCR beta libraries, researchers used iRepertoire HTBI primers and Arm-PCR of CDR3 regions. From the multiplex PCR reads, TCRdb called clonotypes with MiXCR, one entry per CDR3 protein. The sample contains 560,000 or so distinct CDR3 sequences, about 15% of which appear only once. Time point defined: newly diagnosed GD, antithyroid drugs for less than 3 months. Extracted RNA from PBMCs served as the source of the TCR library. CDR3 length: 15 amino acids. The V and J ends lost 2 bases and 4 bases respectively, with 14 bases between them. CDR1 SGHTA and CDR2 FQGTGA come from the germline V gene. These data also featured in a second study, about T cells in Graves' hyperthyroidism and ophthalmopathy. As that report states: The primer set for the first-round RT-PCR of the TCR CDR3 was HTBI.

The chain recombines TRBV7-3 with TRBJ1-1; the D gene is possibly TRBD1 (5 bases). The receptor was isolated from a man aged 18 to 29 with Graves disease. The sequencing used peripheral blood mononuclear cells (PBMCs), collected at new diagnosis, from a patient treated with antithyroid drugs. CDR3 region: CASSLGPAGATEAFF. CDR3 DNA: TGTGCCAGCAGCTTAGGGCCCGCTGGGGCCACTGAAGCTTTCTTT.